This entry concerns a single TCR beta chain. V lost 6 bases and J lost 6, with 8 bases in between. Germline-derived CDR1 and CDR2 are MNHEY and SVGAGI. This CDR3 region has 12 residues. This sample stems from a study of cytomegalovirus exposure and HLA in healthy donors. Primers for the PCR totalled 60 Vbeta and 13 Jbeta. Profiling relied on immunoSEQ multiplex PCR, and the TCRdb table lists in-frame clones only, not all of them. The sample holds about 150,000 clones, 80% seen once. The V and J genes are TRBV6-5 and TRBJ2-2; D remains ambiguous. The specimen was PBMCs. The sequence came from a woman in her thirties or forties in good health and CMV-seropositive. In DNA, the CDR3 is TGTGCCAGCAGCAACCTAGCCGGGGAGCTGTTTTTT. Amino acids: CASSNLAGELFF.